The 9 T cell receptor beta chains below come from one sample, sequenced in a study of control samples from healthy donors and cancer patients. Here immunoSEQ multiplex PCR was the method, and the copy in TCRdb shows in-frame clones only, minus some. Among more than 45,000 clones listed, 85% to 95% were seen once. The sample comprised PBMCs. All receptors come from a woman in her forties or fifties with head and neck cancer.

This chain uses TRBV4-1 with TRBJ2-2; perhaps TRBD2 as D (6 bases). Per germline, CDR1 MGHRA and CDR2 YSYEKL. The CDR3 length is 15 residues. V was shortened by 1 base and J by 5 bases, with 11 bases between the two germline ends. As DNA, the CDR3 is TGCGCCAGCAGCCAAGTTTGGAGGGATACCGGGGAGCTGTTTTTT. Protein sequence: CASSQVWRDTGELFF.

The J gene is TRBJ2-7, the V gene TRBV27; TRBD2 agrees at 14 bases. The J segment lost 4 bases and the V segment lost 4 bases, leaving 12 bases of the junction unmatched. This CDR3 spans 18 amino acids. Germline V lookup: CDR1 MNHEY, CDR2 SMNVEV (reference sequence). The CDR3 region has the DNA TGTGCCAGCAGTTCACCCGGGACTAGCGGGAGTTCGGGGTACGAGCAGTACTTC. Translated, it gives CASSSPGTSGSSGYEQYF.

V usage is TRBV3-1 (or the pseudogene TRBV3-2) and J usage is TRBJ2-2; D gene unclear. CDR1 is LGHDT and CDR2 is YNNKEL in the germline V gene (reference sequence). The ends were cut back, 0 bases at V and 4 bases at J, with 12 bases in the middle. CDR3 length equals 16 residues. The CDR3 DNA reads as TGTGCCAGCAGCCAAGATCTGTCAGTATCCACCGGGGAGCTGTTTTTT. It codes for CASSQDLSVSTGELFF.

The chain has TRBV21-1 and TRBJ1-2. TRBV21-1 is reported as a pseudogene. The CDR3 runs 14 residues. CDR3: CASSRRGLYYGYTF. CDR3 in DNA: TGTGCCAGCAGCAGACGGGGCTTGTACTATGGCTACACCTTC.

This clone was recorded only once. This chain joins TRBV24-1 and TRBJ2-3; 9 positions match TRBD1. The CDR3 loop spans 14 amino acids. The germline gives CDR1 KGHDR, CDR2 SFDVKD. The V and J ends lost 10 bases and 0 bases, in that order; junction bases with no gene match: 4. The CDR3 coding sequence is TGTGCCACATGGACAGGGGATAGCACAGATACGCAGTATTTT. This codes for CATWTGDSTDTQYF.

This clone was seen a handful of times. This chain connects TRBV21-1 to TRBJ1-6; the tabulated D call, TRBD1, remains unverified against the DNA. TRBV21-1 is a documented pseudogene. The CDR3 has 16 amino acids. The CDR3 region has the DNA TGTGCCAGCGATCGAACCGACAGGGTTCACGAGTCACCCCTCCACTTT. The encoded protein is CASDRTDRVHESPLHF.

V is TRBV5-8 and J is TRBJ1-4; tentatively, D is TRBD1 (6 bases). The CDR3 totals 15 residues. In germline, CDR1 is SGHTS, CDR2 YDEGEE. Trimming removed 3 bases from V and 4 bases from J, with 13 bases in between. The CDR3 reads CASSSRDTFNEKLFF. The CDR3 DNA is TGTGCCAGCAGCTCGAGGGACACCTTTAATGAAAAACTGTTTTTT.

In the case of this clone: The identical CDR3 is also encoded by other nucleotide sequences in the sample. The rearrangement joins TRBV19 to TRBJ1-1; D is undetermined. V shed 4 bases and J shed 3 bases, with 9 bases lying between them. This CDR3 comprises 13 residues. Germline-derived CDR1 and CDR2 are LNHDA and SQIVND (reference sequence). CDR3 region: CASSRGWHTEAFF. The CDR3 nucleotides read TGTGCCAGTAGTAGAGGATGGCACACTGAAGCTTTCTTT.

Remarks on this clone: This sample also contains other DNA sequences that code for the same CDR3. The CDR3 here is CASSFPGLHYGYTF. CDR3 DNA sequence: TGTGCCAGCAGCTTCCCGGGACTGCACTATGGCTACACCTTC. This sequence joins TRBV7-2 and TRBJ1-2; D is possibly TRBD1 (5 bases). The CDR3 contains 14 residues. Germline V gene sequence: CDR1 SGHTA, CDR2 FQGNSA. The V gene lost 3 bases and the J gene lost 3 bases, with 11 bases spanning the gap.